This is a list of T cell receptor beta chains from one sample in a study of Graves' ophthalmopathy and Graves' hyperthyroidism. In TCRdb, the multiplex PCR reads were re-called with MiXCR into one record per CDR3 protein. The sample shows about 180,000 distinct CDR3 sequences, less than 45% of them seen only once. Sequencing was performed on peripheral blood. All receptors derive from a woman in her thirties or forties with Graves' ophthalmopathy. CDR3s include the opening cysteine and the closing phenylalanine or tryptophan. D genes are given only for firm matches. Expanded clones are given a class, and other clones once, few, many or no size at all.

clone_size d_call j_call v_call cdr3_nt cdr3_aa
many TRBD1 TRBJ1-2 TRBV10-3 TGTGCCATCAGTGAGACGGGACAGGGGAACTATGGCTACACCTTC CAISETGQGNYGYTF
- - TRBJ2-7 TRBV28 TGTGCCAGCACCTTTCCGGGCTCCTACGAGCAGTACTTC CASTFPGSYEQYF
- TRBD1 TRBJ2-7 TRBV6-1 TGTGCCAGCAGTGCGGACAGGGGGAACCACGAGCAGTACTTC CASSADRGNHEQYF
- TRBD2 TRBJ2-7 TRBV18 TGTGCCAGCTCACCAGAGCGGGACTTACTCTACGAGCAGTACTTC CASSPERDLLYEQYF
many TRBD2 TRBJ2-2 TRBV28 TGTGCCAGCAGTTTATGGACTAGCGGGTTGAACACCGGGGAGCTGTTTTTT CASSLWTSGLNTGELFF
many - TRBJ2-4 TRBV6-1 TGTGCCAGCAGTGGACTTGAGGGTACAAACATTCAGTACTTC CASSGLEGTNIQYF
- TRBD1 TRBJ1-1 TRBV27 TGTGCCAGCAGTTCGCGACAGGGTCGGAGCACTGAAGCTTTCTTT CASSSRQGRSTEAFF
- TRBD1 TRBJ2-7 TRBV6-2/TRBV6-3 TGTGCCAGCAGTTACTCGGGGACAGGGAGCATTTACGAGCAGTACTTC CASSYSGTGSIYEQYF
many - TRBJ2-2 TRBV11-1 TGTGCCAGCAGCCCCCATGGGGACGGAAACACCGGGGAGCTGTTTTTT CASSPHGDGNTGELFF
few - TRBJ2-2 TRBV6-1 TGTGCCAGCATTCGAGCCGGGGAGCTGTTTTTT CASIRAGELFF
- - TRBJ2-7 TRBV12-3/TRBV12-4 TGTGCCAGCAGTTCCGGGCCAAACTCGTGGGAGGACTACGAGCAGTACTTC CASSSGPNSWEDYEQYF
- - TRBJ2-6 TRBV6-2/TRBV6-3 TGTGCCAGCAGTTGGGACATTGGGGCCAACGTCCTGACTTTC CASSWDIGANVLTF
many - TRBJ1-6 TRBV2 TGTGCCAGCAGTGAATCCCAGGTCCTAAATTCACCCCTCCACTTT CASSESQVLNSPLHF
many - TRBJ1-1 TRBV7-3 TGTGCCAGCAGCCTGGGACATTTGAACACTGAAGCTTTCTTT CASSLGHLNTEAFF
- - TRBJ1-5 TRBV6-1 TGTGCCAGCAGTGCCACCCGGGACACCAATCAGCCCCAGCATTTT CASSATRDTNQPQHF
many - TRBJ2-7 TRBV20-1 TGCAGTGCTAGAGTCCTGGCGACGTCCTCCTACGAGCAGTACTTC CSARVLATSSYEQYF
many - TRBJ2-7 TRBV2 TGTGCCAGCAGTGTTTTAGCAATCGACGAGCAGTACTTC CASSVLAIDEQYF
many TRBD1 TRBJ1-5 TRBV28 TGTGCCAGCAGTCTGGACAGGGAAAGACAGCCCCAGCATTTT CASSLDRERQPQHF
many TRBD1 TRBJ2-2 TRBV7-9 TGTGCCAGCAGCGTGGGACAGGTGAACACCGGGGAGCTGTTTTTT CASSVGQVNTGELFF
- TRBD2 TRBJ2-7 TRBV6-1 TGTGCCAGCACTAGCGGGAGGGCCGTAACTGCGGACGAGCAGTACTTC CASTSGRAVTADEQYF
many TRBD2 TRBJ2-1 TRBV9 TGTGCCAGCAGCGAAACTAGCGGGAGTTTCAATGAGCAGTTCTTC CASSETSGSFNEQFF
- - TRBJ1-1 TRBV29-1 TGCAGCGTTGGGGCAGTCACTGAAGCTTTCTTT CSVGAVTEAFF
many - TRBJ2-4 TRBV20-1 TGCAGTGCTTCCCCGCCGGGACTAGCCAAAAACATTCAGTACTTC CSASPPGLAKNIQYF
many TRBD1 TRBJ2-7 TRBV6-5 TGTGCCAGCACCACAGGGGAAGATGACGAGCAGTGCTTC CASTTGEDDEQCF
- TRBD1 TRBJ1-2 TRBV19 TGTGCCAGTAGTACCGGACAGGGAGGCTATGGCTACACCTTC CASSTGQGGYGYTF
- - TRBJ1-1 TRBV6-5 TGTGCCAGCAGTTTATTCCCACGGAACACTGAAGCTTTCTTT CASSLFPRNTEAFF
- - TRBJ1-2 TRBV6-5 TGTGCCAGCAGTTATGGTAGTCAGAACTATGGCTACACCTTC CASSYGSQNYGYTF
many - TRBJ2-5 TRBV2 TGTGCCAGCACGTGGGAAGAGACCCAGTACTTC CASTWEETQYF
- - TRBJ2-7 TRBV6-2/TRBV6-3 TGTGCCAGCGGACGGTACTACGAGCAGTACTTC CASGRYYEQYF
many - TRBJ2-7 TRBV14 TGTGCCAGCAGCCCCCCTTGGGGGAGAGGGATTTACGAGCAGTACTTC CASSPPWGRGIYEQYF
many TRBD2 TRBJ2-7 TRBV20-1 TGCAGTGCTAGGACTAGCGGGAGAACCTACGAGCAGTACTTC CSARTSGRTYEQYF
- - TRBJ1-2 TRBV12-3/TRBV12-4 TGTGCCAGCAGCCGGGGGGGCAGCTATGGCTACACCTTC CASSRGGSYGYTF
- - TRBJ2-4 TRBV10-2 TGCGCCAGCAGTGAGGGAGGGCCTAAATTCGGGATTCAGTACTTC CASSEGGPKFGIQYF
many - TRBJ1-1 TRBV27 TGTGCCAGCAGTCTCTGGGCTTTCATGAACACTGAAGCTTTCTTT CASSLWAFMNTEAFF
many TRBD1 TRBJ1-2 TRBV20-1 TGCAGTGCTAGAAGTGAGACAGGGGAAGGTGGCTACACCTTC CSARSETGEGGYTF
many TRBD2 TRBJ2-5 TRBV4-2 TGTGCCAGCAGCCAAGACTTAGCTAGCGGGGGGCAAGAGACCCAGTACTTC CASSQDLASGGQETQYF
many - TRBJ1-2 TRBV4-3 TGCGCCAGCAGCCAAGATCTTGGAGGAGGGCGCTTCGGAGGTGGCTACACCTTC CASSQDLGGGRFGGGYTF
many - TRBJ2-7 TRBV30 TGTGCCTGGAGTGTGAGCCGGACAAAGCCCTACGAGCAGTACTTC CAWSVSRTKPYEQYF
many - TRBJ2-5 TRBV5-1 TGCGCCAGCAGCTTGCTCGCAGCCACCCAAGAGACCCAGTACTTC CASSLLAATQETQYF
- TRBD2 TRBJ2-7 TRBV28 TGTGCCAGCAGCACTAGCGGGAGGTCGGAGCAGTACTTC CASSTSGRSEQYF
many - TRBJ1-1 TRBV2 TGTGCCAGCCTCGAAAAACGAACAGGGAAAGCTTTCTTT CASLEKRTGKAFF
- TRBD1 TRBJ2-5 TRBV20-1 TGCAGTGCTGGATCGACAGGGGGCGAGGAGACCCAGTACTTC CSAGSTGGEETQYF
- - TRBJ1-3 TRBV12-3/TRBV12-4 TGTGCCAGCAGTTGGACAGACCCATTAAACACCATATATTTT CASSWTDPLNTIYF
- - TRBJ1-2 TRBV6-4 TGTGCCAGCAGCTCTCCTGGCTACACCTTC CASSSPGYTF
- - TRBJ2-4 TRBV7-7 TGTGCTAGCAGCTTCATGACAGGGGAGGGGGTCCTGGCCAAAAACATTCAGTACTTC CASSFMTGEGVLAKNIQYF
- TRBD1 TRBJ2-7 TRBV6-5 TGTGCCAGCAGTTACTCTAGGGGACAGGGCCACGAGCAGTACTTC CASSYSRGQGHEQYF
- - TRBJ1-1 TRBV12-3/TRBV12-4 TGTGCCAGCAGCGACTCTCGGGGTAGAGCTTTCTTT CASSDSRGRAFF
many - TRBJ1-1 TRBV14 TGTGCCAGCAGCCAAGGGGAGAACACTGAAGCTTTCTTT CASSQGENTEAFF
- TRBD1 TRBJ2-7 TRBV12-3/TRBV12-4 TGTGCCAGCAGTTCCCCGGGACAGGGGACCTACGAGCAGTACTTC CASSSPGQGTYEQYF
many TRBD1 TRBJ1-2 TRBV28 TGTGCCAGCAGTTTTATGGGACAGGGGAATGGCTACACCTTC CASSFMGQGNGYTF
once - TRBJ1-6 TRBV28 TGTGCCAGCAGTTTACCCGGGGATAATTCACCCCTCCACTTT CASSLPGDNSPLHF